This TCR beta chain derives from a study of blood T cell repertoires in COVID-19. Study-wide background: Some COVID-19 samples were acute and others convalescent; all came from the United States, Italy and Spain. T cells, B-cell-depleted T cells, or PBMCs supplied cDNA or gDNA.

Followed over time, Seattle patients had been enrolled while infection was active. Under the authors' procedure: Amplification of reference gene primers provided the estimated nucleated cell counts. Data came from immunoSEQ multiplex PCR; TCRdb stores just in-frame clones and leaves some out. For V, J and clone size, that table is used; D and trimming come from the DNA. The sample holds approximately 90,000 clones, roughly 89% seen once. The TCR was taken from a man aged 60 to 69 with COVID-19, enrolled during active disease. Material for sequencing was peripheral blood.

DNA of the CDR3: TGTGCCAGTAGTGAGGACGAGCGGGAGGGCAATGAGCAGTTCTTC. This gives the protein CASSEDEREGNEQFF. This chain uses TRBV19 with TRBJ2-1; 10 nucleotides match TRBD2. The CDR3 is made up of 15 amino acids. Germline V CDR1 and CDR2: LNHDA, SQIVND (reference sequence). The junction had 7 bases not matched to a gene; V was cut back by 5 bases and J by 6 bases. The full variable domain, with the rest looked up from reference TRBV19 and TRBJ2-1, is DGGITQSPKYLFRKEGQNVTLSCEQNLNHDAMYWYRQDPGQGLRLIYYSQIVNDFQKGDIAEGYSVSREKKESFPLTVTSAQKNPTAFYLCASSEDEREGNEQFFGPGTRLTVL.